This TCR beta chain was recorded in a study of control samples from healthy donors and cancer patients. TCRdb keeps only in-frame clones here, not all; method: immunoSEQ multiplex PCR. This sample carries roughly 120,000 clones, roughly 91% of them seen once, and the ten largest clones take more than 1.5%. This clone was picked up one time. The CDR3 length is 12 residues. Germline loops: CDR1 MDHEN, CDR2 SYDVKM. Trimming took 8 bases from V and 5 from J, leaving 13 bases between them. Input material: PBMCs. V gene TRBV28 combines with J gene TRBJ2-7, with a tentative D call TRBD1 (5 bases). This sequence was found in a man in his forties or fifties with head and neck cancer. The CDR3, as DNA: TGTGCCAGCGGGGCAGGGTGGCACGAGCAGTACTTC. This translates into CASGAGWHEQYF.